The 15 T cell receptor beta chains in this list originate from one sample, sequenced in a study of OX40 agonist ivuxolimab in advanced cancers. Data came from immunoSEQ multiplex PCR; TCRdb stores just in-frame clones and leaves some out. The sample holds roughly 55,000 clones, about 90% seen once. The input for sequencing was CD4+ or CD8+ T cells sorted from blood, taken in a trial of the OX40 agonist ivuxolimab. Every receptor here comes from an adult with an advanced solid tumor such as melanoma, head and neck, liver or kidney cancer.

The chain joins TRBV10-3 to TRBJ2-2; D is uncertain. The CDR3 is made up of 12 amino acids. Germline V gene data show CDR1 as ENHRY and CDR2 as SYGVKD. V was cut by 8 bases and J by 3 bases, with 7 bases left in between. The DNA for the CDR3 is TGTGCCATCTTGGTCTACACCGGGGAGCTGTTTTTT. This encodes CAILVYTGELFF.

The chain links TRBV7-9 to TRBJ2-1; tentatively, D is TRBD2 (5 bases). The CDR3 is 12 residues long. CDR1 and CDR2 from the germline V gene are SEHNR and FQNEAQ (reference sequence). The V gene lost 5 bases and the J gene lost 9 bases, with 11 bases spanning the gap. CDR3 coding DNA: TGTGCCAGCAGCCCGGGCGGGTTTGAGCAGTTCTTC. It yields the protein CASSPGGFEQFF.

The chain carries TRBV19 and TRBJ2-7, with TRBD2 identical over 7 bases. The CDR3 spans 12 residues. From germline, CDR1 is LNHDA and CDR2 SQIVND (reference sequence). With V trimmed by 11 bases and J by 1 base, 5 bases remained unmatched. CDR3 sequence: CASLGGSYEQYF. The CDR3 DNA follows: TGTGCCTCCCTCGGGGGGTCCTACGAGCAGTACTTC.

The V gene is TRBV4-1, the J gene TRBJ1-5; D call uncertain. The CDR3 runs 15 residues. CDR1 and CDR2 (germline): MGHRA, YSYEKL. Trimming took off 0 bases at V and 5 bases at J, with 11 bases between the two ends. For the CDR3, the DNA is TGCGCCAGCAGCCAAGAGTCGTTAAGCTATCAGCCCCAGCATTTT. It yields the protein CASSQESLSYQPQHF.

CDR3 residues: CASRTGINYGYTF. For the CDR3, the DNA is TGTGCCAGCAGAACAGGGATTAACTATGGCTACACCTTC. V is TRBV2 and J is TRBJ1-2, with a weak D call TRBD1 (6 bases). Germline V lookup: CDR1 SNHLY, CDR2 FYNNEI. V lost 6 bases and J 1 base, leaving 9 bases between the germline ends. This CDR3 has 13 residues.

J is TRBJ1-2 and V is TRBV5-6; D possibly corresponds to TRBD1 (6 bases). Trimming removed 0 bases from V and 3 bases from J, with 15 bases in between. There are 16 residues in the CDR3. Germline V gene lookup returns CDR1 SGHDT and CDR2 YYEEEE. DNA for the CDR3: TGTGCCAGCAGCTTGGCCACAGGGACGAACTACTATGGCTACACCTTC. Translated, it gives CASSLATGTNYYGYTF. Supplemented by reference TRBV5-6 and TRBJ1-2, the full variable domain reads DAGVTQSPTHLIKTRGQQVTLRCSPKSGHDTVSWYQQALGQGPQFIFQYYEEEERQRGNFPDRFSGHQFPNYSSELNVNALLLGDSALYLCASSLATGTNYYGYTFGSGTRLTVV.

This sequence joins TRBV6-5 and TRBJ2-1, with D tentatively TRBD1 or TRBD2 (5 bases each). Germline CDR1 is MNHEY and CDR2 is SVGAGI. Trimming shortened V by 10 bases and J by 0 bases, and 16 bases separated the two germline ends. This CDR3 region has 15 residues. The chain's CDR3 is CATRLGDSSYNEQFF. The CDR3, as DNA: TGTGCCACGCGTCTGGGGGATAGCTCCTACAATGAGCAGTTCTTC.

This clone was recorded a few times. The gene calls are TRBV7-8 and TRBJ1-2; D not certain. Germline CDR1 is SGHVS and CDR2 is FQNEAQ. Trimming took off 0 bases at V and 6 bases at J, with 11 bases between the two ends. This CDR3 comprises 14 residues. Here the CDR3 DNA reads TGTGCCAGCAGCTTAGCGGCTACGGGCGATGGCTACACCTTC. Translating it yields CASSLAATGDGYTF.

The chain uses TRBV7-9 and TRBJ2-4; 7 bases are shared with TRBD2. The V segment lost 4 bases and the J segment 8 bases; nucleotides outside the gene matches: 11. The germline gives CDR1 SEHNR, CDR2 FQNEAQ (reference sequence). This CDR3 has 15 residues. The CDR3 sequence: CASSSLPGGEDIQYF. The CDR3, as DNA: TGTGCCAGCAGCTCCCTGCCTGGGGGGGAGGACATTCAGTACTTC.

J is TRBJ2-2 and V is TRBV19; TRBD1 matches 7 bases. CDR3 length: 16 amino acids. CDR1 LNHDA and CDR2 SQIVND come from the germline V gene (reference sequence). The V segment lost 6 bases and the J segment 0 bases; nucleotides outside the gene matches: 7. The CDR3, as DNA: TGTGCCAGTAGACTTTGGGACAGCTCGAACACCGGGGAGCTGTTTTTT. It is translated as CASRLWDSSNTGELFF.

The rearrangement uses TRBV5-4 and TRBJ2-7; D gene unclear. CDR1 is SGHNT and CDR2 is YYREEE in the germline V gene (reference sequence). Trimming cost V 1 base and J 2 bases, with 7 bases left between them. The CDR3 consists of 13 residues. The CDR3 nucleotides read TGTGCCAGCAGCTTGAGGTCGGCCTACGAGCAGTACTTC. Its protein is CASSLRSAYEQYF.

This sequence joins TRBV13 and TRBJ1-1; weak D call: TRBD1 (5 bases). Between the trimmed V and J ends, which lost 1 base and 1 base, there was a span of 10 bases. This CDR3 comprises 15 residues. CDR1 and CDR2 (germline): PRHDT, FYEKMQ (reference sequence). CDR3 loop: CASSLVRQPNTEAFF. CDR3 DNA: TGTGCCAGCAGCTTAGTACGACAGCCGAACACTGAAGCTTTCTTT.

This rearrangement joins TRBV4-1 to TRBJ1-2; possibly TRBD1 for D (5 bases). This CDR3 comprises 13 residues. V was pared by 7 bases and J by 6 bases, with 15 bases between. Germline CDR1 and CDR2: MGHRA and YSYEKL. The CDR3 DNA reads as TGCGCCAGCACCCCTGGGGGGACGAATGGCTACACCTTC. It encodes CASTPGGTNGYTF.

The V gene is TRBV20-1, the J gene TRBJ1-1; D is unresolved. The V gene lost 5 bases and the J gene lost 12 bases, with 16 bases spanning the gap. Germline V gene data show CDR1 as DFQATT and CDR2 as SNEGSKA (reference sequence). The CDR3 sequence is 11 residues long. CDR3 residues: CSAFEGGRSFF. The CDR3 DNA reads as TGCAGTGCTTTCGAAGGAGGTAGGTCTTTCTTT.

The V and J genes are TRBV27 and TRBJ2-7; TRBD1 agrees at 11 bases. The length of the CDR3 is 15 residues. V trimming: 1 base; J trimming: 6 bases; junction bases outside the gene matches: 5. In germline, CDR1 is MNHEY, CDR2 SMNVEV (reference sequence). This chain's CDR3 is CASSLYRTGGSEQYF. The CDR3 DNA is TGTGCCAGCAGTTTATATCGGACAGGGGGCAGCGAGCAGTACTTC.